This T cell receptor (beta chain) was profiled in a study of control samples from healthy donors and cancer patients. Some clones are missing from TCRdb's copy, which holds only in-frame ones; the method was immunoSEQ multiplex PCR. The sample carries 57,000 or so clones, roughly 89% recorded once. This CDR3 contains 15 residues. Looked up from germline, CDR1 is MNHEY and CDR2 is SMNVEV (reference sequence). The V gene end was trimmed by 3 bases and the J gene end by 9 bases; junction bases not matched to a gene: 13. With regard to this clone: This specimen includes other DNA sequences encoding the same CDR3.

This rearrangement joins TRBV27 to TRBJ2-5; 7 nucleotides agree with TRBD2. The receptor's source is a man aged 55 to 70 with colorectal cancer. The sequenced sample consisted of PBMCs. CDR3 loop: CASSLGGRGVRAQYF. In DNA, the CDR3 is TGTGCCAGCAGTTTGGGGGGACGGGGGGTACGGGCCCAGTACTTC.